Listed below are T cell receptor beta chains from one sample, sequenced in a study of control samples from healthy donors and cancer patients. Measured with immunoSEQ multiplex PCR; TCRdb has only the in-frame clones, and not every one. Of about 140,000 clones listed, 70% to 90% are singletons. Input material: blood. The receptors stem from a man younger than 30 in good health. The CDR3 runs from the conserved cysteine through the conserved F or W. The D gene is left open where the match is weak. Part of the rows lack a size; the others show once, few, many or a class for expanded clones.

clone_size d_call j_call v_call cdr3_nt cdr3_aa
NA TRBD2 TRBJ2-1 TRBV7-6 TGTGCCAGCAGCTTGTGGGGGCCCAGCGGGGGCGGGGGTGAGCAGTTCTTC CASSLWGPSGGGGEQFF
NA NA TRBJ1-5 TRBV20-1 TGCAGTGCTAGTTCTGGGGTTAGTTTGCCCCAGCATTTT CSASSGVSLPQHF
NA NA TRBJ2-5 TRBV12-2 TGTGCAAGTCGCTTTTCTAGCAGGCGGGGGGGGACCCAGTACTTC CASRFSSRRGGTQYF
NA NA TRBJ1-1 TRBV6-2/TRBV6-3 TGTGCCAGCAGTTACCGGGACGGACCCCTGAACACTGAAGCTTTCTTT CASSYRDGPLNTEAFF
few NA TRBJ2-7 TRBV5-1 TGCGCCAGCAGCATCGGGACGGTGAACTACGAGCAGTACTTC CASSIGTVNYEQYF
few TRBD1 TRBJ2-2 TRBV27 TGTGCCAGCAGTCCCGGACAGGGGGTCTACACCGGGGAGCTGTTTTTT CASSPGQGVYTGELFF
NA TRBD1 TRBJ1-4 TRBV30 TGTGCCTGGGACAGGGGCAATGAAAAACTGTTTTTT CAWDRGNEKLFF
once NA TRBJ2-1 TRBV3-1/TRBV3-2 TGTGCCAGCAGCCGGAACTTCGGGCCCTACAATGAGCAGTTCTTC CASSRNFGPYNEQFF
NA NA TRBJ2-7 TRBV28 TGTGCCAGCAGTTTTCGGGTTTTGAGTCCCACTGCCTACGAGCAGTACTTC CASSFRVLSPTAYEQYF
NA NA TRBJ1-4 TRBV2 TGTGCCAGCAGATCAGTAACAACTAATGAAAAACTGTTTTTT CASRSVTTNEKLFF
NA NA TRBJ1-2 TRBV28 TGTGCCAGCAGTCCCCCCAGCGGGTTTGGCTATGGCTACACCTTC CASSPPSGFGYGYTF
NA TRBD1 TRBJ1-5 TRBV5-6 TGTGCCAGCAGCTTGTGGAAGAGGGGGCCTTATAGCAATCAGCCCCAGCATTTT CASSLWKRGPYSNQPQHF
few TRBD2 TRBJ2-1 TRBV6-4 TGTGCCAGCACGAAGCGGGGGCCTACTACGTCGAATTACAATGAGCAGTTCTTC CASTKRGPTTSNYNEQFF
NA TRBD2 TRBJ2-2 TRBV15 TGTGCCACCAGCAGAGGTCCCCTCAACGTGGGGGGGACCGGGGAGCTGTTTTTT CATSRGPLNVGGTGELFF
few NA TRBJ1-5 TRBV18 TGTGCCAGCTCACCAACGGGCCACAATCAGCCCCAGCATTTT CASSPTGHNQPQHF
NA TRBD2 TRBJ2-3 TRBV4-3 TGCGCCAGCAGCGGATCCCTTCAGCGGGGGGGCCTAGGAGATACGCAGTATTTT CASSGSLQRGGLGDTQYF
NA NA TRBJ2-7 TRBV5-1 TGCGCCAGCAGCACGGAGGCAGGGGCTTCCTACGAGCAGTACTTC CASSTEAGASYEQYF
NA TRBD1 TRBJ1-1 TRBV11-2 TGTGCCAGCAGCTTAGTGACAGGGGACGCTTTCTTT CASSLVTGDAFF
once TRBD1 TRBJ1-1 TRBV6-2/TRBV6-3 TGTGCCAGCAGTTCGCAGGGGGGGTACACTGAAGCTTTCTTT CASSSQGGYTEAFF
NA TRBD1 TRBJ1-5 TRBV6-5 TGTGCCAGCAGGGGACAGGGGGTTTCTCAGCCCCAGCATTTT CASRGQGVSQPQHF
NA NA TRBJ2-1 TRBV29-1 TGCAGCGCCCCAAAAAGAGAATCCTACAATGAGCAGTTCTTC CSAPKRESYNEQFF
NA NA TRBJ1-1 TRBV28 TGTGCCAGCACCCCGGTCGAGGCAAACACTGAAGCTTTCTTT CASTPVEANTEAFF
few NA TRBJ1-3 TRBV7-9 TGTGCCAGCAGCTCTGAGGGGGGGTCCCCTCACTCTGGAAACACCATATATTTT CASSSEGGSPHSGNTIYF
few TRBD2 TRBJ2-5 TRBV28 TGTGCCAGCACCCTAGCGGGGGTCCAAGAGACCCAGTACTTC CASTLAGVQETQYF
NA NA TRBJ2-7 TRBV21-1 TGTGCCAGCAGTTACCCCGCTACAGGGATGGACGAGCAGTACTTC CASSYPATGMDEQYF
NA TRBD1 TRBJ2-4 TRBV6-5 TGTGCCAGCAGTTACGACAGGGGGGGGTTTCAGTACTTC CASSYDRGGFQYF
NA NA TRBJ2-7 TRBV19 TGTGCCAGTAGTATTTACGGGCACACCTACGAGCAGTACTTC CASSIYGHTYEQYF
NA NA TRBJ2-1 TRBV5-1 TGCGCCAGCAGCTTGGTAGTCGCAGGGGACAATGAGCAGTTCTTC CASSLVVAGDNEQFF
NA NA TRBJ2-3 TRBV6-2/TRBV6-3 TGTGCCAGCAGTCCCAGGGGGGGAACAGATACGCAGTATTTT CASSPRGGTDTQYF
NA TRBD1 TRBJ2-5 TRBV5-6 TGTGCCAGCAGCCCAGGGGACAGGGAAGAGACCCAGTACTTC CASSPGDREETQYF
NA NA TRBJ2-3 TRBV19 TGTGCCAGTAGTATCTCGGGGGGCACAGATACGCAGTATTTT CASSISGGTDTQYF
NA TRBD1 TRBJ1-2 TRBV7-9 TGTGCCAGCAGCTGGACAGGGGACTATGGCTACACCTTC CASSWTGDYGYTF
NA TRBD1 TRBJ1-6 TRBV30 TGTGCCTGGACGTTAAGCCGGGACAGGTGGAGCTCCTATAATTCACCCCTCCACTTT CAWTLSRDRWSSYNSPLHF
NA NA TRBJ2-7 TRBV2 TGTGCCAGCCGACAGGACAGAACCTACGAGCAGTACTTC CASRQDRTYEQYF
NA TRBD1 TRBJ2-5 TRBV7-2 TGTGCCAGCAGCCCGGGACAGGGGAAGGAGACCCAGTACTTC CASSPGQGKETQYF
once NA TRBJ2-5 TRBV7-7 TGTGCTAGCAGCTTAGTGATCGGGCAAGAGACCCAGTACTTC CASSLVIGQETQYF
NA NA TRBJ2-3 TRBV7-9 TGTGCCAGCAGGTATACAGGAGCTGATACGCAGTATTTT CASRYTGADTQYF
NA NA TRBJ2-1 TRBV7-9 TGTGCCAGCAGCCCACCATGGGGGGGGGCTCTCTACAATGAGCAGTTCTTC CASSPPWGGALYNEQFF
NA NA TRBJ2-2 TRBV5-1 TGCGCCAGCAATTCAGGGGATTCAAATGGCGGGGAGCTGTTTTTT CASNSGDSNGGELFF
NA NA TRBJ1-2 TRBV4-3 TGCGCCAGCAGCCCCGCCACGAACTATGGCTACACCTTC CASSPATNYGYTF
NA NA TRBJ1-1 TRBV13 TGTGCCAGCAGCTCCCCAGGGGACACTGAAGCTTTCTTT CASSSPGDTEAFF
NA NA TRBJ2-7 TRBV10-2 TGCGCCAGCAGGGACCACTCCTACGAGCAGTACTTC CASRDHSYEQYF
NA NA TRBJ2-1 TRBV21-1 TGTGCCAGCAGCCGAGAGGGAGCTGTAGCGGGGGTCCCTTACAATGAGCAGTTCTTC CASSREGAVAGVPYNEQFF
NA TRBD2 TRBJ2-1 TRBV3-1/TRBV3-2 TGTGCCAGCAGCCAAGCGGCTAGCGGGGCCCATGAGCAGTTCTTC CASSQAASGAHEQFF
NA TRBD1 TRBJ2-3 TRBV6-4 TGTGCCAGTCCGGACAGGGGAAGCACAGATACGCAGTATTTT CASPDRGSTDTQYF
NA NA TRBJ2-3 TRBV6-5 TGTGCCAGCTTTAGGGACCCCAGCACAGATACGCAGTATTTT CASFRDPSTDTQYF
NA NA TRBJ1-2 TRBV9 TGTGCCAGCAGCGTAGACACGAACCTAAACTATGGCTACACCTTC CASSVDTNLNYGYTF
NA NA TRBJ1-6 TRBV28 TGTGCCAGCAGCCCTCCGCCCCGAGGATCACCCCTCCACTTT CASSPPPRGSPLHF
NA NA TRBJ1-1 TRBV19 TGTGCCAGTAGTCGGTCGAACACTGAAGCTTTCTTT CASSRSNTEAFF
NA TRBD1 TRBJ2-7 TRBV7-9 TGTGCCAGCAGCCCGCTGACAGGGGGTTCCTACGAGCAGTACTTC CASSPLTGGSYEQYF
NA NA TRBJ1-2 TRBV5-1 TGCGCCAGCAGCTTGTCAGCAGGGGACGGCTACACCTTC CASSLSAGDGYTF